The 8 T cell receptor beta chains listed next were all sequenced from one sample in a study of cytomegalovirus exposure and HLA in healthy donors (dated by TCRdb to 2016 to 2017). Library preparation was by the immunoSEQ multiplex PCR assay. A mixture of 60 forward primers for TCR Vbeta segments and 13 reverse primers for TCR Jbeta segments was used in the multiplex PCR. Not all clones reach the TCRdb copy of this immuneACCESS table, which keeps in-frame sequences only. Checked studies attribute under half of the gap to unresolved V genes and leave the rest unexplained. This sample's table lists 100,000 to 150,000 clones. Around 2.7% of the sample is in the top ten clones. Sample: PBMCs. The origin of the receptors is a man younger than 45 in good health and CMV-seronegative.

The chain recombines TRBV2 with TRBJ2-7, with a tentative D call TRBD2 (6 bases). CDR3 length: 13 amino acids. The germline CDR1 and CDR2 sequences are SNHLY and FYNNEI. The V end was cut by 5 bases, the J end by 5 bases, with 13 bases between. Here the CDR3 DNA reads TGTGCCAGCAGTTTCCGGGGGAGCAACGAGCAGTACTTC. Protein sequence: CASSFRGSNEQYF. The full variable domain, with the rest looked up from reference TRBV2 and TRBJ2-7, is EPEVTQTPSHQVTQMGQEVILRCVPISNHLYFYWYRQILGQKVEFLVSFYNNEISEKSEIFDDQFSVERPDGSNFTLKIRSTKLEDSAMYFCASSFRGSNEQYFGPGTRLTVT.

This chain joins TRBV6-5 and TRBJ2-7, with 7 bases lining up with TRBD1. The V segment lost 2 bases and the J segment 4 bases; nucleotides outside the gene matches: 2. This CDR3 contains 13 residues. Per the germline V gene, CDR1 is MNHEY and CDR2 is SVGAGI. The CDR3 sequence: CASSYNRGYEQYF. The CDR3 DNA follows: TGTGCCAGCAGTTACAACAGGGGATACGAGCAGTACTTC.

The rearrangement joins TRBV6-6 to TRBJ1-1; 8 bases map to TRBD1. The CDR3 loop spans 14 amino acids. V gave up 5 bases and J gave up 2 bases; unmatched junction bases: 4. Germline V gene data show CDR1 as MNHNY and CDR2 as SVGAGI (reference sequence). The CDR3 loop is CASSGQGGNTEAFF. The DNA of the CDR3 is TGTGCCAGCAGTGGACAGGGAGGCAACACTGAAGCTTTCTTT.

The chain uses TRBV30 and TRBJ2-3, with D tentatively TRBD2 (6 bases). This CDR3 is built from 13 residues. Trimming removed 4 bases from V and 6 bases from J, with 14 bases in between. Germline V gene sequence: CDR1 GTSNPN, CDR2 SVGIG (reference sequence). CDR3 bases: TGTGCCTGGAATCGGGGGTCGAGGGATACGCAGTATTTT. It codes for CAWNRGSRDTQYF.

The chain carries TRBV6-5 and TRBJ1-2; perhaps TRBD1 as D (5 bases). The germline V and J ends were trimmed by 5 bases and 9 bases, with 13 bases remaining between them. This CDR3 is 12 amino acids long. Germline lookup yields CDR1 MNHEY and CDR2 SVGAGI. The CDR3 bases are TGTGCCAGCAGTCGACAGAGAACCAGCTACACCTTC. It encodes CASSRQRTSYTF.

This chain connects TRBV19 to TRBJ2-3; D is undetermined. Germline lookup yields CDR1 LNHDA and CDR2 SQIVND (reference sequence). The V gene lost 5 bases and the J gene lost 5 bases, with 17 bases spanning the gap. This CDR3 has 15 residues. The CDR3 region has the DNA TGTGCCAGTAGTCCCCTAATTGAGGCGCGAGATACGCAGTATTTT. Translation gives CASSPLIEARDTQYF.

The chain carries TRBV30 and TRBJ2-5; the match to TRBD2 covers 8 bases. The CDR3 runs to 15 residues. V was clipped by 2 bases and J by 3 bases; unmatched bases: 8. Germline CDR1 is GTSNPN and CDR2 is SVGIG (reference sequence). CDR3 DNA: TGTGCCTGGAGTCCAACCCGGGGGGGGGAAGAGACCCAGTACTTC. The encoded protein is CAWSPTRGGEETQYF.

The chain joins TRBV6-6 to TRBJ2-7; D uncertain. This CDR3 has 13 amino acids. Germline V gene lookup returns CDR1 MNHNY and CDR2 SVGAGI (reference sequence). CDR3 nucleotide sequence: TGTGCATCTTCGTGGTACTTCGACTACGAGCAGTACTTC. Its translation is CASSWYFDYEQYF.